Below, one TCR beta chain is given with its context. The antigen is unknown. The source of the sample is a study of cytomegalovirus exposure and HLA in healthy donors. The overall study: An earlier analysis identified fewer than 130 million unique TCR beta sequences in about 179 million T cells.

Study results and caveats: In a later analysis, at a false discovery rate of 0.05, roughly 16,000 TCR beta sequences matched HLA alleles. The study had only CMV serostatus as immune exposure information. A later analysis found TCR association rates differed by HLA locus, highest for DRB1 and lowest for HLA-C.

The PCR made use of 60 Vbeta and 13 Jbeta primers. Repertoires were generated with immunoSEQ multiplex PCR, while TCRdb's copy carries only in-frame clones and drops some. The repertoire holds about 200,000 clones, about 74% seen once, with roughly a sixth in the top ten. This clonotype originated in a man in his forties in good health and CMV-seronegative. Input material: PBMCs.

In nucleotides, the CDR3 is TGTGCCTGGAAACTAGGGAGCTCCTATAATTCACCCCTCCACTTT. Translated, it gives CAWKLGSSYNSPLHF. The gene calls are TRBV30 and TRBJ1-6, with no clear D. The germline V gene has CDR1 GTSNPN and CDR2 SVGIG (reference sequence). The CDR3 spans 15 residues. Deletions cut 4 bases from V and 0 bases from J, with 10 bases between.